This T cell receptor beta chain was found in a study of CD8 T cells in ankylosing spondylitis. Notes on this clonotype: Its antigen is as yet unknown.

Germline CDR1 reads MGHRA; CDR2 reads YSYEKL. CDR3 length: 16 residues. The V gene end was trimmed by 2 bases and the J gene end by 2 bases; junction bases not matched to a gene: 7. Libraries for TCR beta were made by quantitative 5'-RACE with molecular barcodes. Each CDR3 protein is one row after TCRdb ran MiXCR on the 5' RACE reads. In the table there are roughly 670,000 distinct CDR3 sequences, around a fifth of which are singletons. Study-wide results and caveats: There was a TCR beta motif, made of fewer than 10 highly homologous variants, that appeared characteristic of ankylosing spondylitis blood. Certain motif variants had earlier been reported in reactive arthritis synovial fluid and blood. Disease-linked clones reportedly showed significant enrichment in matched ankylosing spondylitis synovial fluid. Disease-linked clones were found to be CD8+ and relatively rare in peripheral blood.

Sequencing input: blood, either unsorted or a sorted T cell fraction (not recorded which). The genes are TRBV4-1 and TRBJ2-3; TRBD2 matches 7 bases. This sequence originates from a male donor with ankylosing spondylitis. CDR3 DNA sequence: TGCGCCAGCAGCCAATTGGGGGGGGGTGACACAGATACGCAGTATTTT. Encoded protein: CASSQLGGGDTDTQYF.